This T cell receptor (beta chain) was found in a study of T cells in Graves' hyperthyroidism and ophthalmopathy. Many counts were recorded for this clonotype. No antigen is known for it. Study conclusions and caveats: In simple terms, a model built on 13 V-J features told ophthalmopathy apart from stable hyperthyroidism.

TCR beta CDR3 sequences were amplified from RNA transcripts. First-round RT-PCR of the TCR CDR3 relied on the HTBI primer set. TCRdb analysed the multiplex PCR reads with MiXCR anew, one entry per CDR3 protein. This sample carries approximately 620,000 distinct CDR3 sequences, approximately 15% of them seen once, and the ten largest clones take more than 4.5%. Patients aged 18 to 65 had newly diagnosed hyperthyroidism that had lasted under 2 months. Initially, at the first diagnosis of hyperthyroidism and before any ophthalmopathy symptoms, blood was sampled. PBMCs were obtained from approximately 10 ml fresh peripheral blood. The origin of this receptor is a woman in her thirties with Graves' hyperthyroidism that later progressed to Graves' ophthalmopathy. The sample taken for sequencing was blood.

The CDR3 protein is CSACDRERGETQYF. In DNA form, the CDR3 reads TGCAGTGCTTGCGACAGGGAGAGAGGAGAGACCCAGTACTTC. This rearrangement joins TRBV20-1 to TRBJ2-5; TRBD1 agrees at 7 bases. The CDR3 covers 14 residues. CDR1 is DFQATT, CDR2 SNEGSKA, per germline (reference sequence). Trimming took 5 bases from V and 4 from J; bases not matched to a gene: 10.